This T cell receptor beta chain came from a study of vaccination and CD4 T cells after COVID-19. Comments on this clonotype: Its specificity is unknown.

The treatment here: roughly 10-day PBMC culture with coronavirus spike peptide pools or control peptides (ViraFEST assay). The Oncomine TCR Beta short-read assay was applied to DNA of cultured CD4+ T cells. TCRdb redid the calling of the PCR reads with MiXCR, one entry per CDR3 protein. This repertoire shows just under 20,000 distinct CDR3 sequences, 42% found once; its top ten account for about 28%. This CDR3 has 14 residues. Germline CDR1 SGHRS, CDR2 YFSETQ. V was clipped by 7 bases and J by 4 bases; unmatched bases: 6. This sequence joins TRBV5-1 and TRBJ2-3, with 10 bases lining up with TRBD2. The source is a human donor who received a COVID-19 vaccine. This specimen was CD4+ T cells from blood, cultured in vitro, taken before SARS-CoV-2 vaccination. The CDR3 loop is CASGASGGPDTQYF. The CDR3, as DNA: TGCGCCAGCGGGGCTAGCGGGGGCCCAGATACGCAGTATTTT.